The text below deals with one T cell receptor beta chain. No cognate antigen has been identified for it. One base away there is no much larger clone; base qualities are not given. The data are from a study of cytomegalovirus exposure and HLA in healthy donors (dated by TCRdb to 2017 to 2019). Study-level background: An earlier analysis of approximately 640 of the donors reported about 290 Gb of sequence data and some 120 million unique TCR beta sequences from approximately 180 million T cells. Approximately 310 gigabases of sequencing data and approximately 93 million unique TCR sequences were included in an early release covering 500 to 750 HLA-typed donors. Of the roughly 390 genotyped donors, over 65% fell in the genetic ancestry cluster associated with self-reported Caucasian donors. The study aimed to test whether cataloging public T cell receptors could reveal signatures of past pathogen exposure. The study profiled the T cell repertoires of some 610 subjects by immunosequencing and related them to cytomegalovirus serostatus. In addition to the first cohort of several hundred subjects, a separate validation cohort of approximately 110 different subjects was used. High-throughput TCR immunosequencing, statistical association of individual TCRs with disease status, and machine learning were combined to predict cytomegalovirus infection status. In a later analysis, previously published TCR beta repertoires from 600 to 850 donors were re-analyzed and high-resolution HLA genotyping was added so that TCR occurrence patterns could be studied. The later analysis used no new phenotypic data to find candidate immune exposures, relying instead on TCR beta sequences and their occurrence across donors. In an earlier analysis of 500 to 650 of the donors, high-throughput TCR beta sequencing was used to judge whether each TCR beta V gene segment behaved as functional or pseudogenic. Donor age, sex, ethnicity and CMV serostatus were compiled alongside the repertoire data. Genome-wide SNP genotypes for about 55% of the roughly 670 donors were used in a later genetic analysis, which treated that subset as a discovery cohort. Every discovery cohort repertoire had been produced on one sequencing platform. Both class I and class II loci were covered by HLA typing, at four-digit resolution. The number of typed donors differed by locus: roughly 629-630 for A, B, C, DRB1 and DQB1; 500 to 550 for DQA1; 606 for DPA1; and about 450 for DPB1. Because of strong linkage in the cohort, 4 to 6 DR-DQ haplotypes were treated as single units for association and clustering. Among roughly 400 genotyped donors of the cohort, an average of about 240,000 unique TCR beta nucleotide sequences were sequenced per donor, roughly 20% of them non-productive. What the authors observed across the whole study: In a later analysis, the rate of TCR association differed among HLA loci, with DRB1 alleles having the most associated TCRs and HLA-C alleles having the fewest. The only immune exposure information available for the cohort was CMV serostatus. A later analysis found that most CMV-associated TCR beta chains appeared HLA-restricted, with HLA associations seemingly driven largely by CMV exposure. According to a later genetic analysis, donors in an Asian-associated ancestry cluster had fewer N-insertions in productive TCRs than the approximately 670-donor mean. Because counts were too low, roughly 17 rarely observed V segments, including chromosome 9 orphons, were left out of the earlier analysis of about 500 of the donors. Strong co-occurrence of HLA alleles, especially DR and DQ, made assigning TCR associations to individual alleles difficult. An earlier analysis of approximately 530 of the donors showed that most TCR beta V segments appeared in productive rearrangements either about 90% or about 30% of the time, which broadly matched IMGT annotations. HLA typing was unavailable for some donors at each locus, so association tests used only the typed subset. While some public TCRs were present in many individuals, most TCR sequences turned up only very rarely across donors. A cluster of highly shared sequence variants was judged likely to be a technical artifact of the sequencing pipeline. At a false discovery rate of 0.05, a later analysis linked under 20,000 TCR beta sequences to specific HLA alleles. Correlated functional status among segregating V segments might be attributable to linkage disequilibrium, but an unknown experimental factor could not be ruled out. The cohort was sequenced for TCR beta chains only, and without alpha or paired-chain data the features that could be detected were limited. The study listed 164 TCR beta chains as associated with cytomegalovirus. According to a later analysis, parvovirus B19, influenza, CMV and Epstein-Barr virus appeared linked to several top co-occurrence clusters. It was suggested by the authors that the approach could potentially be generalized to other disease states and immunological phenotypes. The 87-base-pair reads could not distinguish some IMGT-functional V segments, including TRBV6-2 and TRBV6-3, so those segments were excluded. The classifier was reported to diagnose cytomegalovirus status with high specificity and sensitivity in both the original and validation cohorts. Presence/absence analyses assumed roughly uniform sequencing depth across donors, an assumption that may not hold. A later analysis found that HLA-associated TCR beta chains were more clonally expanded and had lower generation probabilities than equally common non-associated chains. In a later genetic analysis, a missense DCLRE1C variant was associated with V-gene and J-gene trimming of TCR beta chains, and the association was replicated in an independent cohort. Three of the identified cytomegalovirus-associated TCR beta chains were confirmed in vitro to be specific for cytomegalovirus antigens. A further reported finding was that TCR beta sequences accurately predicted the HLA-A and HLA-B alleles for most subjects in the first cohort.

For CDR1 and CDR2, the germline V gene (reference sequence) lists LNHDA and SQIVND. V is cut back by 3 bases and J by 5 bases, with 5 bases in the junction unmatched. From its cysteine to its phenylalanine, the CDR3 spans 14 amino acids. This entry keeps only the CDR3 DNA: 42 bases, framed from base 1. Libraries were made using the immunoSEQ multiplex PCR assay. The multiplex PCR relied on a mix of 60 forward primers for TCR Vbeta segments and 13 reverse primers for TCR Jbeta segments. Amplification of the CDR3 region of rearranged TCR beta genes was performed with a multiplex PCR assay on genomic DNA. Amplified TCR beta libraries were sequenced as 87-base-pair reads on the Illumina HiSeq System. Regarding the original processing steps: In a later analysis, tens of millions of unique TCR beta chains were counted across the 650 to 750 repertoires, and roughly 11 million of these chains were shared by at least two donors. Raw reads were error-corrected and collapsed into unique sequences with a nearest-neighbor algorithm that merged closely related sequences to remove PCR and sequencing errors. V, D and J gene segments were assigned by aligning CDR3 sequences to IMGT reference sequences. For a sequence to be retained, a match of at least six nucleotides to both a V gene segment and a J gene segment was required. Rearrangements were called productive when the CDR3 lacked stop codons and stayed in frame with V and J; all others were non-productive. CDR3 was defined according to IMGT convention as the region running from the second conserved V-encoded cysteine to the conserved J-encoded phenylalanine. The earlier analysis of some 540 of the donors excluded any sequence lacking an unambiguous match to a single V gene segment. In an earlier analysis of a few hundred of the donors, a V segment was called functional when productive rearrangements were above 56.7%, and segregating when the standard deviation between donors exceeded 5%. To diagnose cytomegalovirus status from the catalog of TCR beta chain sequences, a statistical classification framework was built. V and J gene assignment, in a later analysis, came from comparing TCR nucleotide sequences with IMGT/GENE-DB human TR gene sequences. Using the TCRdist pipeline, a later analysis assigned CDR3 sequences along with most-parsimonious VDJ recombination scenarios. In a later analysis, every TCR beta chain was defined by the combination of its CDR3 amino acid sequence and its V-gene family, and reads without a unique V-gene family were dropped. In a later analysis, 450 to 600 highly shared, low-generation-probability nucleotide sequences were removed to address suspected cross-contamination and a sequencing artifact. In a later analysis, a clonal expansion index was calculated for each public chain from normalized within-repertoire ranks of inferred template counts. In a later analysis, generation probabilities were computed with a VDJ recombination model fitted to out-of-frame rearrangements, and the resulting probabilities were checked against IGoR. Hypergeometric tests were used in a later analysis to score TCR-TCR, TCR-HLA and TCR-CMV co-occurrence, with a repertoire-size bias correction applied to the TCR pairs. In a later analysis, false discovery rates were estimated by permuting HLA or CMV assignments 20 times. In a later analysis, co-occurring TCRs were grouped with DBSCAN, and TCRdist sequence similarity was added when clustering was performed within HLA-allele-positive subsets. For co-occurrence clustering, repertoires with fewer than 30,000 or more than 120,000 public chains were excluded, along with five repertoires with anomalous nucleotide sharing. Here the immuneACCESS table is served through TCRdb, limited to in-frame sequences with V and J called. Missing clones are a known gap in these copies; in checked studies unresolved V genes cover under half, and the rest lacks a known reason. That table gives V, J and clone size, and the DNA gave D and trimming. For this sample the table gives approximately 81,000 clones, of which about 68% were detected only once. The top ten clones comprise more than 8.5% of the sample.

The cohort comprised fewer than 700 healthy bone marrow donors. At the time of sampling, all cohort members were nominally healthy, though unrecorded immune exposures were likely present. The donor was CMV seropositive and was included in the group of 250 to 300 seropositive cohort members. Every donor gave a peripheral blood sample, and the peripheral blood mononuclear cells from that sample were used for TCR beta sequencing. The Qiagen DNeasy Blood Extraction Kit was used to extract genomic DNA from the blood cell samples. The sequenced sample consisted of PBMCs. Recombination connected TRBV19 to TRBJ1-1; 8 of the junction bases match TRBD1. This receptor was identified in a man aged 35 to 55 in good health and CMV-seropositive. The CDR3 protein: CASSITGGLTEAFF. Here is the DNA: TGTGCCAGTAGTATCACAGGGGGTCTTACTGAAGCTTTCTTT.